Listed below are T cell receptor beta chains from one sample, sequenced in a study of CD8 T cells in ankylosing spondylitis. MiXCR, run by TCRdb on the 5' RACE reads, gives a single entry per CDR3 protein. The sample has 200,000 or so distinct CDR3 sequences, 18% seen once. Sequenced: blood, either unsorted or a sorted T cell fraction (not recorded which). These receptors came from a male donor under 35 with ankylosing spondylitis or in good health (not recorded which). Both conserved end residues are part of each CDR3. D genes are given only for firm matches. The size field is filled for only some rows; it gives once, few, many or a size class.

>.|TRBJ2-1|TRBV6-5|many
TGTGCCACCATACAGGGCGATGCTTCGGGGGGTGAGCAGTTCTTC
CATIQGDASGGEQFF
>.|TRBJ2-3|TRBV20-1|.
TGCAGTGCTAGAGCGCAAGGCACAGATACGCAGTATTTT
CSARAQGTDTQYF
>TRBD2|TRBJ2-7|TRBV24-1|many
TGTGCCACCCGAAGCGGGGGCGGGAGGGACTCCTACGAGCAGTACTTC
CATRSGGGRDSYEQYF
>.|TRBJ1-5|TRBV6-6|many
TGTGCCAGCGGCGAGGGGACGGTGTATAGCAATCAGCCCCAGCATTTT
CASGEGTVYSNQPQHF
>TRBD1|TRBJ2-2|TRBV7-2|.
TGTGCCAGCAGCCCGGGACAGGGGGCGTACACCGGGGAGCTGTTTTTT
CASSPGQGAYTGELFF
>.|TRBJ2-2|TRBV5-5|.
TGTGCCAGCAGCTTGGAGTCGGACAACAACGGGGAGCTGTTTTTT
CASSLESDNNGELFF
>.|TRBJ1-5|TRBV20-1|many
TGCAGTGCTCCGACAGATAGCAATCAGCCCCAGCATTTT
CSAPTDSNQPQHF
>TRBD2|TRBJ2-1|TRBV15|.
TGTGCCACCAGCAGAGATCTTGGCGGGAGCTCCTACAATGAGCAGTTCTTC
CATSRDLGGSSYNEQFF
>TRBD2|TRBJ2-3|TRBV6-4|.
TGTGCCAGCAGTGCCACGACTAGCGGGGGCACAGATACGCAGTATTTT
CASSATTSGGTDTQYF
>.|TRBJ2-6|TRBV6-5|many
TGTGCCAGCAGAGACCCTAGAGCTGGGGCCAACGTCCTGACTTTC
CASRDPRAGANVLTF
>.|TRBJ2-5|TRBV5-1|.
TGCGCCAGCAGCTTGACCCCCTCCGGGGTCCCTGAGACCCAGTACTTC
CASSLTPSGVPETQYF
>.|TRBJ2-7|TRBV5-5|many
TGTGCCAGCAGCTTGGAGCACGAGCAGTACTTC
CASSLEHEQYF
>.|TRBJ1-6|TRBV10-2|many
TGCGCCAGCAGTGAGTCGAACTCGCCCCTCCACTTT
CASSESNSPLHF
>.|TRBJ2-5|TRBV5-1|many
TGCGCCAGCAGCTTATCAGGCGGAGGGGGCGAGACCCAGTACTTC
CASSLSGGGGETQYF
>.|TRBJ2-1|TRBV6-5|.
TGTGCCAGCAGTTACCTGGCAGGCAATGAGCAGTTCTTC
CASSYLAGNEQFF
>.|TRBJ2-6|TRBV11-2|many
TGTGCCAGCAGCCTGGGGCCCTGGAAGTTCCTGACTTTC
CASSLGPWKFLTF
>TRBD1|TRBJ1-5|TRBV2|many
TGTGCCAGCAGTGAGGGACAGGGGGCGCCAAGCAATCAGCCCCAGCATTTT
CASSEGQGAPSNQPQHF
>.|TRBJ2-3|TRBV7-6|.
TGTGCCAGCAGCTTAGAGCAGGGATTTGGCCATACGCAGTATTTT
CASSLEQGFGHTQYF
>TRBD1|TRBJ2-1|TRBV11-3|many
TGTGCCAGCAGCCCTCGGACAGGGGGCTACAATGAGCAGTTCTTC
CASSPRTGGYNEQFF
>.|TRBJ2-1|TRBV6-2/TRBV6-3|many
TGTGCCAGCAGTTGGGTCGGGGGCGCAGCGAATGAGCAGTTCTTC
CASSWVGGAANEQFF
>TRBD1|TRBJ2-1|TRBV12-3/TRBV12-4|many
TGTGCCAGCACGAGGGACAGGGGTTCCAATGAGCAGTTCTTC
CASTRDRGSNEQFF
>TRBD2|TRBJ2-1|TRBV6-1|many
TGTGCCAGCAGGCTAGCGGGAGGTGAGCAGTTCTTC
CASRLAGGEQFF
>.|TRBJ2-3|TRBV6-1|.
TGTGCCAGCAGTGATCAACCAGGGGCTGATACGCAGTATTTT
CASSDQPGADTQYF
>TRBD1|TRBJ2-2|TRBV20-1|many
TGCAGTGCTCGGGACAGGGTCACCGGGGAGCTGTTTTTT
CSARDRVTGELFF
>TRBD2|TRBJ2-7|TRBV12-3/TRBV12-4|many
TGTGCCAGCAGGGGCGGGAGCCTATCCTACGAGCAGTACTTC
CASRGGSLSYEQYF
>.|TRBJ1-4|TRBV7-9|many
TGTGCCAGCAGCTCTCCGGGGACAAAAGCTGAAAAACTGTTTTTT
CASSSPGTKAEKLFF
>TRBD2|TRBJ2-7|TRBV7-2|many
TGTGCCAGCAGCTTAGTCCCCGGGGGGGCCAACCCCTACGAGCAGTACTTC
CASSLVPGGANPYEQYF
>.|TRBJ1-4|TRBV5-1|.
TGCGCCAGCAGCGATTACAGGGCCGGTGGCGAAAAACTGTTTTTT
CASSDYRAGGEKLFF
>TRBD2|TRBJ2-3|TRBV6-5|.
TGTGCCAGCAGTTACTCCGTACGAAGGACTAGCGGGAGAACAGATACGCAGTATTTT
CASSYSVRRTSGRTDTQYF
>TRBD1|TRBJ2-2|TRBV24-1|.
TGTGCCACCCGAGGGGGCTTCCTTGGGACCGGGGAGCTGTTTTTT
CATRGGFLGTGELFF
>.|TRBJ2-7|TRBV6-1|many
TGTGCCAGCAGTGAAGCGGGGTCCAGTCCCTACGAGCAGTACTTC
CASSEAGSSPYEQYF
>TRBD2|TRBJ2-2|TRBV7-9|many
TGTGCCAGCAGACCTGGACTAGCGGGGACGGGCGGGGAGCTGTTTTTT
CASRPGLAGTGGELFF
>TRBD1|TRBJ2-1|TRBV28|many
TGTGCCAGCAGTCCTACCGGGACAGGGTGGAAGGATGAGCAGTTCTTC
CASSPTGTGWKDEQFF
>TRBD2|TRBJ2-1|TRBV11-2|many
TGTGCCAGCAGACACAGCGGGAGCCTCTACAATGAGCAGTTCTTC
CASRHSGSLYNEQFF
>.|TRBJ1-1|TRBV7-9|few
TGTGCCAGCAGCTTGGGTAGGTTTGGAGCCGTCGAAGCTTTCTTT
CASSLGRFGAVEAFF
>.|TRBJ1-1|TRBV18|many
TGTGCCAGCTCACCTAAAATGGGCCCGGGAATGGAAGCTTTCTTT
CASSPKMGPGMEAFF
>.|TRBJ1-6|TRBV27|many
TGTGCCAGCAGTTTACACCGACCCCAAACAGGGTTTAGGGCTGGCTCACCCCTCCACTTT
CASSLHRPQTGFRAGSPLHF
>TRBD2|TRBJ2-2|TRBV30|many
TGTGCCTGGAGTGCGGTAGCGGGGGTCGGCACCGGGGAGCTGTTTTTT
CAWSAVAGVGTGELFF
>.|TRBJ1-1|TRBV9|many
TGTGCCAGCAGCGTAGACCCCGTCGGCACTGAAGCTTTCTTT
CASSVDPVGTEAFF
>TRBD2|TRBJ2-5|TRBV27|many
TGTGCCAGCAGACGACTGACTAGCGGGCCACAAGAGACCCAGTACTTC
CASRRLTSGPQETQYF
>.|TRBJ2-1|TRBV19|many
TGTGCCAGTAGTATCCCCAACTCATATGAGCAGTTCTTC
CASSIPNSYEQFF
>TRBD2|TRBJ2-1|TRBV7-2|many
TGTGCCAGCAGCTTATCTAGCGGGATTTACAATGAGCAGTTCTTC
CASSLSSGIYNEQFF
>TRBD1|TRBJ1-1|TRBV29-1|.
TGCAGCGTTTCTACAGGGGACACTGAAGCTTTCTTT
CSVSTGDTEAFF
>.|TRBJ2-3|TRBV7-8|many
TGTGCCAGCAGCCCGACGGAGGGGCAGTATTTT
CASSPTEGQYF
>.|TRBJ1-1|TRBV25-1|many
TGTGCCAGCAGTGATTCCCCTGGGGTAGGGACTGAAGCTTTCTTT
CASSDSPGVGTEAFF
>.|TRBJ2-5|TRBV10-3|.
TGTGCCATCAGTGACCGGTTGACGGACTCGGCAGAGACCCAGTACTTC
CAISDRLTDSAETQYF
>.|TRBJ2-7|TRBV27|many
TGTGCCGTAAGAAGTGGGATCTCCCACGAGCAGTACTTC
CAVRSGISHEQYF
>TRBD1|TRBJ2-5|TRBV20-1|.
TGCAGTGCTAGAGCCGGGGACAGCCTCCAAGAGACCCAGTACTTC
CSARAGDSLQETQYF
>.|TRBJ2-4|TRBV20-1|many
TGCAGTGTGACGAGGTCCCGGGGTTTAGCCAAAAACATTCAGTACTTC
CSVTRSRGLAKNIQYF
>.|TRBJ2-5|TRBV29-1|.
TGCAGCGACAAACAGGGGAGGATGGAGACCCAGTACTTC
CSDKQGRMETQYF
>TRBD2|TRBJ2-3|TRBV6-2/TRBV6-3|many
TGTGCCAGCAGTTACTTCAGGACTAGCGACCTCACAGATACGCAGTATTTT
CASSYFRTSDLTDTQYF
>TRBD2|TRBJ2-1|TRBV15|many
TGTGCCACCAGCAGAGAGGGACTAGCGGGCCGCAATGAGCAGTTCTTC
CATSREGLAGRNEQFF
>.|TRBJ2-7|TRBV6-6|many
TGTGCCAGCAGTTCTTTATCTATCGGGACCGACGACTTCGAGCAGTACTTC
CASSSLSIGTDDFEQYF
>.|TRBJ2-7|TRBV4-1|many
TGCGCCAGCAGCCAAGATAAGACGGCGGGTCAGTACTTC
CASSQDKTAGQYF
>TRBD1|TRBJ2-5|TRBV12-3/TRBV12-4|many
TGTGCCAGCAGTCTATCCACAGGGGTCCGAAAGACCCAGTACTTC
CASSLSTGVRKTQYF
>.|TRBJ2-4|TRBV6-5|.
TGTGCCAGCAGGCAGGGAGTTTCGGGGTACATTCAGTACTTC
CASRQGVSGYIQYF
>.|TRBJ1-1|TRBV7-8|many
TGTGCCAGCAGCTCCCGGTGGAACACTGAAGCTTTCTTT
CASSSRWNTEAFF